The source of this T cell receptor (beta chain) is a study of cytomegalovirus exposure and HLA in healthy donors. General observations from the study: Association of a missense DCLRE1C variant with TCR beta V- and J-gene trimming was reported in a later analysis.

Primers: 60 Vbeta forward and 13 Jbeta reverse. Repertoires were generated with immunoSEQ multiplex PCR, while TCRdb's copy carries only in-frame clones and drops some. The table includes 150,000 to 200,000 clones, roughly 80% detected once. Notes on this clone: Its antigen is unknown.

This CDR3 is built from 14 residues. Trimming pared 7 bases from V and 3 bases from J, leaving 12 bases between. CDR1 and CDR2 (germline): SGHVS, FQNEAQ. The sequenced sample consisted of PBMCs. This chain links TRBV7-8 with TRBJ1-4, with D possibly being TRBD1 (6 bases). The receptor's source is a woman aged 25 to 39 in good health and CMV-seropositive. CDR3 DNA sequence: TGTGCCAGCATACCAGGGGTCGCTAATGAAAAACTGTTTTTT. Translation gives CASIPGVANEKLFF. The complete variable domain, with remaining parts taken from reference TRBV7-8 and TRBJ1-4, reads GAGVSQSPRYKVAKRGQDVALRCDPISGHVSLFWYQQALGQGPEFLTYFQNEAQLDKSGLPSDRFFAERPEGSVSTLKIQRTQQEDSAVYLCASIPGVANEKLFFGSGTQLSVL.